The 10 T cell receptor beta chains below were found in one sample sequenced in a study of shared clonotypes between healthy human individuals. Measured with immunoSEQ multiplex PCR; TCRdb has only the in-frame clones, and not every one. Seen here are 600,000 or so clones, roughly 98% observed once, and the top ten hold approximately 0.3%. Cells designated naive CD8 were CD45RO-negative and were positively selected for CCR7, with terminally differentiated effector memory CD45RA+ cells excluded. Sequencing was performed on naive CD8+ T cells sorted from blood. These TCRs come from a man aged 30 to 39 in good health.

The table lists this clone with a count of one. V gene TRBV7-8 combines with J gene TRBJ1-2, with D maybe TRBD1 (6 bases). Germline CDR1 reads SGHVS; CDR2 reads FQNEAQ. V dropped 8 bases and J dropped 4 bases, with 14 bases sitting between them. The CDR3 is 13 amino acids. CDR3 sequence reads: CASVGGAAYGYTF. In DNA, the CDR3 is TGTGCCAGCGTTGGGGGCGCCGCCTATGGCTACACCTTC.

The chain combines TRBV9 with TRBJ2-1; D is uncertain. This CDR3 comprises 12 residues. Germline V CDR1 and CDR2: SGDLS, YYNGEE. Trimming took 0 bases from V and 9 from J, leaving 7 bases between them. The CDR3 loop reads CASSVVTTEQFF. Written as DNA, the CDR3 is TGTGCCAGCAGCGTAGTAACCACTGAGCAGTTCTTC.

DNA of the CDR3: TGTGCCTGGAGTGCCCTCGACAGCTCACAGGCGTATTTT. The encoded protein is CAWSALDSSQAYF. This sequence joins TRBV30 and TRBJ2-3; tentatively, D is TRBD1 (5 bases). The length of the CDR3 is 13 residues. Germline CDR1 and CDR2: GTSNPN and SVGIG (reference sequence). Trimming shortened V by 1 base and J by 14 bases, and 19 bases separated the two germline ends.

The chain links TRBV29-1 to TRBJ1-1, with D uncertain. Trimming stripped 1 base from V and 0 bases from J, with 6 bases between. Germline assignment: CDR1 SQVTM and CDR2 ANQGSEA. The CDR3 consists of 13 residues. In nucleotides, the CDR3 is TGCAGCGTTGAAGGCCAGTTGAACACTGAAGCTTTCTTT. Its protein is CSVEGQLNTEAFF.

The chain's CDR3 is CASQDSLSNYGYTF. The CDR3 DNA is TGTGCCAGCCAGGACAGCCTCTCTAACTATGGCTACACCTTC. The V call is TRBV19, the J call TRBJ1-2; weak D call: TRBD1 (6 bases). Trimming took off 9 bases at V and 0 bases at J, with 14 bases between the two ends. Germline V CDR1 and CDR2: LNHDA, SQIVND (reference sequence). The CDR3 spans 14 residues.

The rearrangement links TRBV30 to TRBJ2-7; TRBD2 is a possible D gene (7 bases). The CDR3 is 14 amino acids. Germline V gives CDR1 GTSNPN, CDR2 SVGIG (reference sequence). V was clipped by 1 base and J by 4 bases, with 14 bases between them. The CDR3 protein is CAWSAAAGTYEQYF. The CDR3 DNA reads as TGTGCCTGGAGTGCTGCAGCGGGGACATACGAGCAGTACTTC.

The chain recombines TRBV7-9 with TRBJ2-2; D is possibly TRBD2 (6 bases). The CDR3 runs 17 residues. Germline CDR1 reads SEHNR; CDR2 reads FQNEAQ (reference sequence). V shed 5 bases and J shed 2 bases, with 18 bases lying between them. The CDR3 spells CASSPEARGKNTGELFF. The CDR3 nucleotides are TGTGCCAGCAGCCCAGAGGCCCGGGGGAAAAACACCGGGGAGCTGTTTTTT.

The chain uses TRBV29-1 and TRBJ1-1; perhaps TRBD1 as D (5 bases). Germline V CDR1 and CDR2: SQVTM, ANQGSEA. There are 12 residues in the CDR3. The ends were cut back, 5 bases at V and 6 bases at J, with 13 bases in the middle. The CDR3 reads CSVQGNGAEAFF. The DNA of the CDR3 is TGCAGCGTTCAGGGAAATGGGGCTGAAGCTTTCTTT.

CDR3 region: CASSFYLTGTVETEAFF. The CDR3 DNA is TGTGCCAGCAGTTTCTATCTAACAGGGACAGTTGAGACTGAAGCTTTCTTT. The chain has TRBV28 and TRBJ1-1; 7 bases are a match to TRBD1. The V segment lost 3 bases and the J segment 5 bases; nucleotides outside the gene matches: 15. The germline gives CDR1 MDHEN, CDR2 SYDVKM. This CDR3 has 17 amino acids.

In nucleotides, the CDR3 is TGTGCCAGCAGCCTCGGGACTAGCCCAAGCACAGATACGCAGTATTTT. Translated, it gives CASSLGTSPSTDTQYF. The rearrangement joins TRBV11-2 to TRBJ2-3; the match to TRBD2 covers 9 bases. Per the germline V gene, CDR1 is SGHAT and CDR2 is FQNNGV. The junction had 6 bases not matched to a gene; V was cut back by 5 bases and J by 0 bases. This CDR3 comprises 16 residues.